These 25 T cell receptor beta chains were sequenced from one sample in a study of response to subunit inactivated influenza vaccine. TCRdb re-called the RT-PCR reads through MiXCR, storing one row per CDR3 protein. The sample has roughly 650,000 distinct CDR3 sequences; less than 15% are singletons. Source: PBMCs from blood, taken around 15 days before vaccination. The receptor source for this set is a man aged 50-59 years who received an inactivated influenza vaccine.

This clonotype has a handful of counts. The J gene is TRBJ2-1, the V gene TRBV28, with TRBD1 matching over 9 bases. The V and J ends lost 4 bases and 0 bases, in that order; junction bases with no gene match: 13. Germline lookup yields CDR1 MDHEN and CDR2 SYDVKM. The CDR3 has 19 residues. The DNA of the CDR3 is TGTGCCAGCAGTTCATGGGGACAGGGAGGGAGAGGCTCCTACAATGAGCAGTTCTTC. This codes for CASSSWGQGGRGSYNEQFF. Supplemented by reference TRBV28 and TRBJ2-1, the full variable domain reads DVKVTQSSRYLVKRTGEKVFLECVQDMDHENMFWYRQDPGLGLRLIYFSYDVKMKEKGDIPEGYSVSREKKERFSLILESASTNQTSMYLCASSSWGQGGRGSYNEQFFGPGTRLTVL.

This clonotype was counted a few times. The CDR3 region is CSVEDLDFGTQYF. The CDR3 DNA reads as TGCAGCGTTGAAGATCTAGATTTCGGGACCCAGTACTTC. The rearrangement links TRBV29-1 to TRBJ2-5; unclear D gene. Germline CDR1 and CDR2: SQVTM and ANQGSEA. Trimming removed 0 bases at V and 7 bases at J, with 12 bases between. The CDR3 length is 13 residues.

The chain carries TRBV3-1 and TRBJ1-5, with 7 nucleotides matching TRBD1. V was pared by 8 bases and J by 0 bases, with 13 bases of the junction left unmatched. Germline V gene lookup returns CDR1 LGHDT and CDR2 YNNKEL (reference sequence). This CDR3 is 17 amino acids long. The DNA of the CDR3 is TGTGCCAGCTCCCAGGGCAGGGGGACCCATAGCAATCAGCCCCAGCATTTT. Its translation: CASSQGRGTHSNQPQHF.

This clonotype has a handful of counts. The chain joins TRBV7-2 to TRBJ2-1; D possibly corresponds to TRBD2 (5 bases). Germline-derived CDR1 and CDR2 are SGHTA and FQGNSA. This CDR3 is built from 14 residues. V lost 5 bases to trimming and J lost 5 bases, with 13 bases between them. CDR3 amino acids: CASSRERLNNEQFF. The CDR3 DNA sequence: TGTGCCAGCAGCCGGGAACGCCTAAACAATGAGCAGTTCTTC. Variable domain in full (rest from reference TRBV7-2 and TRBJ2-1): GAGVSQSPSNKVTEKGKDVELRCDPISGHTALYWYRQSLGQGLEFLIYFQGNSAPDKSGLPSDRFSAERTGGSVSTLTIQRTQQEDSAVYLCASSRERLNNEQFFGPGTRLTVL.

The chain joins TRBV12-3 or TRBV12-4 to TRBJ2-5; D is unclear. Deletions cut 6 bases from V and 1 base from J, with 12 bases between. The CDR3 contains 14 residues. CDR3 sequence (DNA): TGTGCCAGCAGCCTTTCTCCTTTCCAAGAGACCCAGTACTTC. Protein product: CASSLSPFQETQYF.

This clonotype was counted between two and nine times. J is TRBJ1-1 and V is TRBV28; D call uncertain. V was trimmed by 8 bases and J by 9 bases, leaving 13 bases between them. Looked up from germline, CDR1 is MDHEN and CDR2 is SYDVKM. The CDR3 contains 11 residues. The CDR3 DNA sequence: TGTGCCAGCCTCCTGGAGGGAAAAGCTTTCTTT. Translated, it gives CASLLEGKAFF.

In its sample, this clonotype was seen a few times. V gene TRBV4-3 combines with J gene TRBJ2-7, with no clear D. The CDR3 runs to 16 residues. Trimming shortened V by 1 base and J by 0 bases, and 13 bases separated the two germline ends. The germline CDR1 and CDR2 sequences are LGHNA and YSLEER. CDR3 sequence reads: CASSQAITDVSYEQYF. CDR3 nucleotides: TGCGCCAGCAGCCAAGCGATAACAGATGTCTCCTACGAGCAGTACTTC.

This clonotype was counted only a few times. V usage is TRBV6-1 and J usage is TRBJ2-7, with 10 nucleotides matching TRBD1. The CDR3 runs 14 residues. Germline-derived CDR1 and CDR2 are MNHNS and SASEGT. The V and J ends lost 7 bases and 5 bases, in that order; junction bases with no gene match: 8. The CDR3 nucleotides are TGTGCCAGCAACTTGCGCGGGACAGGGGACGAGCAGTACTTC. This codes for CASNLRGTGDEQYF.

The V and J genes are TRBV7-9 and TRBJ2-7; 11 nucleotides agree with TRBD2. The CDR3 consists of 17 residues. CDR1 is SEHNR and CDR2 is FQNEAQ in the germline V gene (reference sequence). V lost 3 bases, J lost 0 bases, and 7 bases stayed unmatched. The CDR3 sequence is CASSFSPGLADSYEQYF. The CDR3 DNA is TGTGCCAGCAGCTTTTCCCCGGGACTAGCGGACTCCTACGAGCAGTACTTC.

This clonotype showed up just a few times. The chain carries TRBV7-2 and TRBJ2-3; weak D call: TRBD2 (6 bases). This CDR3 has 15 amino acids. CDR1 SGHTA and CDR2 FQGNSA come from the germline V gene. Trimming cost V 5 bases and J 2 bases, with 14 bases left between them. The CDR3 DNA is TGTGCCAGCAGCCCACAGGTGGGACTCACAGATACGCAGTATTTT. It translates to CASSPQVGLTDTQYF. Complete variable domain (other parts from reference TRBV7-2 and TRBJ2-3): GAGVSQSPSNKVTEKGKDVELRCDPISGHTALYWYRQSLGQGLEFLIYFQGNSAPDKSGLPSDRFSAERTGGSVSTLTIQRTQQEDSAVYLCASSPQVGLTDTQYFGPGTRLTVL.

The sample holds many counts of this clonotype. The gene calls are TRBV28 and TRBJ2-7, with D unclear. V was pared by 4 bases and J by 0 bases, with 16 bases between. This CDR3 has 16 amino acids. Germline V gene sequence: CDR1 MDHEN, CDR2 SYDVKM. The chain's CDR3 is CASSYRHGSISYEQYF. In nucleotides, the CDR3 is TGTGCCAGCAGTTACCGGCATGGGTCCATCTCCTACGAGCAGTACTTC. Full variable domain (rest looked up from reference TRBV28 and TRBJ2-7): DVKVTQSSRYLVKRTGEKVFLECVQDMDHENMFWYRQDPGLGLRLIYFSYDVKMKEKGDIPEGYSVSREKKERFSLILESASTNQTSMYLCASSYRHGSISYEQYFGPGTRLTVT.

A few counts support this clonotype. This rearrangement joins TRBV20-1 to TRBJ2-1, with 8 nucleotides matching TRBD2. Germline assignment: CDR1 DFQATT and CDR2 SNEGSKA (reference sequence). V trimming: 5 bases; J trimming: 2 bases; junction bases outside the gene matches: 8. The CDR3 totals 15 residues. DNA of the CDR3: TGCAGTGCTCCAACCTCGGGGGGGGCCTACAATGAGCAGTTCTTC. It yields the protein CSAPTSGGAYNEQFF.

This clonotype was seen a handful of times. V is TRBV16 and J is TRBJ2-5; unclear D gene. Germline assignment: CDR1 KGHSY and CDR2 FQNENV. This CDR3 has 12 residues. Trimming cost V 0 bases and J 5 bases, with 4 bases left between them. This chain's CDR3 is CASSQSRETQYF. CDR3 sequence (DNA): TGTGCCAGCAGCCAATCTAGGGAGACCCAGTACTTC. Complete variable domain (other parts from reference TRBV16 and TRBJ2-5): GEEVAQTPKHLVRGEGQKAKLYCAPIKGHSYVFWYQQVLKNEFKFLISFQNENVFDETGMPKERFSAKCLPNSPCSLEIQATKLEDSAVYFCASSQSRETQYFGPGTRLLVL.

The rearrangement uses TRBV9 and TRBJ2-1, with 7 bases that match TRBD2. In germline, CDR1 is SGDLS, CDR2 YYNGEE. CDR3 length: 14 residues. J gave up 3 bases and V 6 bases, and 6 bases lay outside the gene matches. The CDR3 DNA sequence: TGTGCCAGCACCTCGGGCGGGGGCTACAATGAGCAGTTCTTC. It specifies CASTSGGGYNEQFF.

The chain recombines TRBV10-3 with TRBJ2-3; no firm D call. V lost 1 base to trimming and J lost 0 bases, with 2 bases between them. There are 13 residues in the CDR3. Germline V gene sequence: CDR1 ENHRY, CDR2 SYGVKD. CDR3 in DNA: TGTGCCATCAGTGAGTTGAGCACAGATACGCAGTATTTT. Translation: CAISELSTDTQYF.

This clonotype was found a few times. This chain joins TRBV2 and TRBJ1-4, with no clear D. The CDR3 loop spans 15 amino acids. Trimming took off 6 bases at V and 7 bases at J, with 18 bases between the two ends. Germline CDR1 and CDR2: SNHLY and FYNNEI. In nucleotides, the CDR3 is TGTGCCAGCAGGACGACTTGGATGCCGGGTGAAAAACTGTTTTTT. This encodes CASRTTWMPGEKLFF.

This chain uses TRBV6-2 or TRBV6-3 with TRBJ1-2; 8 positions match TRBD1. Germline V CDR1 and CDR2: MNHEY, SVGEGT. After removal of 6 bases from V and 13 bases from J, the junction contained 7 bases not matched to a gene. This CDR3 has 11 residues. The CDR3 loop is CASSLGQGPTF. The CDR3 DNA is TGTGCCAGCAGCCTCGGACAGGGTCCCACCTTC.

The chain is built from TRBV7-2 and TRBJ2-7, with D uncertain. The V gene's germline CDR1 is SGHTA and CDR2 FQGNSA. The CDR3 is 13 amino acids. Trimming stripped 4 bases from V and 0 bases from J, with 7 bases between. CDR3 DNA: TGTGCCAGCAGCTCCCCCCCCTCCTACGAGCAGTACTTC. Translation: CASSSPPSYEQYF. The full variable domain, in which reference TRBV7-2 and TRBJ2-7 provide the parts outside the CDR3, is GAGVSQSPSNKVTEKGKDVELRCDPISGHTALYWYRQSLGQGLEFLIYFQGNSAPDKSGLPSDRFSAERTGGSVSTLTIQRTQQEDSAVYLCASSSPPSYEQYFGPGTRLTVT.

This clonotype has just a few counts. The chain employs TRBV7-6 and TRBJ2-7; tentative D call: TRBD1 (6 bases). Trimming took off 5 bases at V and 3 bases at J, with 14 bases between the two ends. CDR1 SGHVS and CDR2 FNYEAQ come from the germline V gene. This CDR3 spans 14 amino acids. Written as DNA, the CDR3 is TGTGCCAGCAGCGCCGGGACATACGACTACGAGCAGTACTTC. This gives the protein CASSAGTYDYEQYF. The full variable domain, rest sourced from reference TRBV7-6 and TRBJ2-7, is GAGVSQSPRYKVTKRGQDVALRCDPISGHVSLYWYRQALGQGPEFLTYFNYEAQQDKSGLPNDRFSAERPEGSISTLTIQRTEQRDSAMYRCASSAGTYDYEQYFGPGTRLTVT.

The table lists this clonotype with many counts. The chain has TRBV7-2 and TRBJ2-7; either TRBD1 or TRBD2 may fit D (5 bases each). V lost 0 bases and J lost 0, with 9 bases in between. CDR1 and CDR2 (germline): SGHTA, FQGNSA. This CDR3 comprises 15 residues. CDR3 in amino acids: CASSLASGSSYEQYF. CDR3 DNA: TGTGCCAGCAGCTTAGCGTCAGGGAGCTCCTACGAGCAGTACTTC.

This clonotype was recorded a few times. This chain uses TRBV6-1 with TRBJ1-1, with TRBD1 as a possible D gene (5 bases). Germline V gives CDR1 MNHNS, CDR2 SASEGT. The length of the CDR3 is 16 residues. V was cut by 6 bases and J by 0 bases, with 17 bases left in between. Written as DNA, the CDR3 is TGTGCCAGCAGCCTAAATTCCAGGGTTGTGAACACTGAAGCTTTCTTT. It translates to CASSLNSRVVNTEAFF.

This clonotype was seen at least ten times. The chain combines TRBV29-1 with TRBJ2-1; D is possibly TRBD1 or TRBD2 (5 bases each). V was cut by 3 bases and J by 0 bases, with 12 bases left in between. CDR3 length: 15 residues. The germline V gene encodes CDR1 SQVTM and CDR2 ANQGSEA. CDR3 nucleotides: TGCAGCGTTGAGACCGGGGCCCGCTCCTACAATGAGCAGTTCTTC. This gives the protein CSVETGARSYNEQFF.

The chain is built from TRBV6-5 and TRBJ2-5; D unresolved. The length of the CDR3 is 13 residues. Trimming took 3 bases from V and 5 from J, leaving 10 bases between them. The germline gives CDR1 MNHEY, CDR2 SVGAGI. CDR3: CASSYSFGETQYF. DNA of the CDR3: TGTGCCAGCAGTTATTCGTTTGGGGAGACCCAGTACTTC.

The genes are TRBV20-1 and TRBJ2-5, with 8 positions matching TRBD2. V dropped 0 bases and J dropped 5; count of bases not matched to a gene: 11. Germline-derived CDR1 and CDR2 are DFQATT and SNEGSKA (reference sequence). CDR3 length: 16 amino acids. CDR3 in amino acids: CSARDVGGRTGETQYF. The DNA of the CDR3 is TGCAGTGCTAGAGATGTCGGCGGGAGGACGGGTGAGACCCAGTACTTC.

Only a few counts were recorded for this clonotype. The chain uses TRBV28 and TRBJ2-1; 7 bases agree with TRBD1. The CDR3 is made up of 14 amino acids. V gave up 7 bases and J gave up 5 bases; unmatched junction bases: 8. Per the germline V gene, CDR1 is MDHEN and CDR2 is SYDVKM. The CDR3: CASINRGLDNEQFF. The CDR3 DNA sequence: TGTGCCAGCATCAACAGGGGTTTGGACAATGAGCAGTTCTTC.